The 10 T cell receptor beta chains below were found in one sample sequenced in a study of cytomegalovirus exposure and HLA in healthy donors. With 60 Vbeta and 13 Jbeta primers, the PCR was carried out. Profiled with immunoSEQ multiplex PCR; TCRdb holds only in-frame clones, not every one. This table holds under 200,000 clones, just under 80% found once. The specimen was PBMCs. Receptors originate from a woman between 50 and 59 years old in good health and CMV-seropositive.

This chain joins TRBV7-2 and TRBJ2-4, with TRBD2 matching over 7 bases. The CDR3 is 15 residues long. Germline assignment: CDR1 SGHTA and CDR2 FQGNSA. V gave up 1 base and J gave up 6 bases; unmatched junction bases: 6. The CDR3 DNA follows: TGTGCCAGCAGCTTAGGTCGGGGGGACGTAAACATTCAGTACTTC. It yields the protein CASSLGRGDVNIQYF.

This rearrangement joins TRBV7-3 to TRBJ2-2, with D maybe TRBD1 (5 bases). Trimming shortened V by 2 bases and J by 0 bases, and 10 bases separated the two germline ends. There are 16 residues in the CDR3. The germline gives CDR1 SGHTA, CDR2 FQGTGA. This CDR3 reads CASSLQGPSNTGELFF. The CDR3 coding sequence is TGTGCCAGCAGCTTACAGGGCCCGTCGAACACCGGGGAGCTGTTTTTT.

There are a few counts of this clone. The J gene is TRBJ2-1, the V gene TRBV9, with TRBD2 matching 8 bases. J lost 3 bases, V lost 2 bases, and 4 bases had no gene match. There are 15 residues in the CDR3. Germline CDR1 reads SGDLS; CDR2 reads YYNGEE. CDR3 residues: CASSVDGGVYNEQFF. For the CDR3, the DNA is TGTGCCAGCAGCGTCGACGGGGGGGTCTACAATGAGCAGTTCTTC.

V gene TRBV5-1 combines with J gene TRBJ1-5, with D possibly matching TRBD1 (5 bases). Looked up from germline, CDR1 is SGHRS and CDR2 is YFSETQ. V lost 5 bases, J lost 2 bases, and 17 bases lay in between. This CDR3 has 16 amino acids. The chain's CDR3 is CASSPTPGGGNQPQHF. In DNA form, the CDR3 reads TGCGCCAGCAGTCCCACGCCGGGGGGGGGCAATCAGCCCCAGCATTTT.

The chain is built from TRBV7-2 and TRBJ2-7; 8 nucleotides agree with TRBD2. This CDR3 is 16 amino acids long. Per the germline V gene, CDR1 is SGHTA and CDR2 is FQGNSA. With V trimmed by 2 bases and J by 5 bases, 11 bases remained unmatched. In nucleotides, the CDR3 is TGTGCCAGCAGCTTAATGGCCGGCGGGGGGCTTGACGAGCAGTACTTC. This encodes CASSLMAGGGLDEQYF.

The chain combines TRBV9 with TRBJ2-3; possible D gene TRBD2, 7 bases. CDR3 length: 15 residues. The germline V gene encodes CDR1 SGDLS and CDR2 YYNGEE. V dropped 7 bases and J dropped 1 base, with 16 bases sitting between them. The DNA for the CDR3 is TGTGCCAGCGGCCTCGGCGGGGGCGGCACAGATACGCAGTATTTT. Translating it yields CASGLGGGGTDTQYF.

The rearrangement uses TRBV10-3 and TRBJ2-1, with 13 bases matching TRBD2. The junction had 6 bases not matched to a gene; V was cut back by 8 bases and J by 5 bases. CDR3 length equals 15 residues. The V gene's germline CDR1 is ENHRY and CDR2 SYGVKD. The chain's CDR3 is CAIGTSGGADNEQFF. The CDR3 DNA sequence: TGTGCCATCGGTACTAGCGGGGGGGCTGACAATGAGCAGTTCTTC.

The chain combines TRBV29-1 with TRBJ2-1; 10 nucleotides match TRBD2. The CDR3 has 16 residues. J was trimmed by 8 bases and V by 4 bases; bases with no gene match: 14. Germline V gene data show CDR1 as SQVTM and CDR2 as ANQGSEA. As DNA, the CDR3 is TGCAGCGTTGGAAGGGGGAGCGGGAGGGCCATGGATGAGCAGTTCTTC. Its translation is CSVGRGSGRAMDEQFF.

V usage is TRBV27 and J usage is TRBJ1-1; 10 nucleotides match TRBD1. Germline CDR1 reads MNHEY; CDR2 reads SMNVEV (reference sequence). With 6 bases clipped from V and 4 bases from J, the junction kept 8 bases outside the gene matches. The CDR3 consists of 15 residues. Written as DNA, the CDR3 is TGTGCCAGCAGACCGGACAGGGGGGGTCGCACTGAAGCTTTCTTT. Protein sequence: CASRPDRGGRTEAFF.

With respect to this clone: Compared with germline, one end of the junction differs, possibly owing to a read error. This chain connects TRBV11-2 to TRBJ2-3, with D maybe TRBD2 (6 bases). Germline loops: CDR1 SGHAT, CDR2 FQNNGV. This CDR3 spans 14 amino acids. This chain's CDR3 is CASSSKSLQSGLLF. In DNA form, the CDR3 reads TGTGCCAGCAGCTCCAAATCCCTACAGTCGGGACTTCTTTTT.